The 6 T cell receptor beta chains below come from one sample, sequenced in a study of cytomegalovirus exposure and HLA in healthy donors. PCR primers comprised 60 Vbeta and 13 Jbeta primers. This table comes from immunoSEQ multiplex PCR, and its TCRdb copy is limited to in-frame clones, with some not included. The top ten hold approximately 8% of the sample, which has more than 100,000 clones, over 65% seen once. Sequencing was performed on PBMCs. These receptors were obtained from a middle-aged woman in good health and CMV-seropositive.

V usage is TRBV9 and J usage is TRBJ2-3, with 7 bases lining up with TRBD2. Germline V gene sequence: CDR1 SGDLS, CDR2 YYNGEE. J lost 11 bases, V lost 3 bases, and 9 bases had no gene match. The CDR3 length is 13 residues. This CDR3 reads CASSEAGRMEQYF. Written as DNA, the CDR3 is TGTGCCAGCAGCGAAGCGGGGCGGATGGAGCAGTATTTT. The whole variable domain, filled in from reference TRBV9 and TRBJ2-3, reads DSGVTQTPKHLITATGQRVTLRCSPRSGDLSVYWYQQSLDQGLQFLIQYYNGEERAKGNILERFSAQQFPDLHSELNLSSLELGDSALYFCASSEAGRMEQYFGPGTRLTVL.

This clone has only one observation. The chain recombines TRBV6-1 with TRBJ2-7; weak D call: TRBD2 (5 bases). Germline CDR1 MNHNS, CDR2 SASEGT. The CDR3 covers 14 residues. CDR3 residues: CAITPGMSSYEQYF. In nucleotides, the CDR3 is TGTGCAATTACCCCCGGGATGAGCTCCTACGAGCAGTACTTC.

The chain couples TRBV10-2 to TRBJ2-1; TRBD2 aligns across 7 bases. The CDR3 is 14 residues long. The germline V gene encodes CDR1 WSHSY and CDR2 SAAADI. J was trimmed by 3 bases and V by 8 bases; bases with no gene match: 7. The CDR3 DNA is TGCGCCAGCGTAAGAGGGACTATCTACAATGAGCAGTTCTTC. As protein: CASVRGTIYNEQFF.

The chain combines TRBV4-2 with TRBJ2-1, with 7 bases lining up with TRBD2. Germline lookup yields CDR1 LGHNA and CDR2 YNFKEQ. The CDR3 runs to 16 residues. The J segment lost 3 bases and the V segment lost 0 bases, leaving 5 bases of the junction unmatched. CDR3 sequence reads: CASSQDPGGDYNEQFF. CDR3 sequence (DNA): TGTGCCAGCAGCCAAGATCCGGGAGGAGACTACAATGAGCAGTTCTTC.

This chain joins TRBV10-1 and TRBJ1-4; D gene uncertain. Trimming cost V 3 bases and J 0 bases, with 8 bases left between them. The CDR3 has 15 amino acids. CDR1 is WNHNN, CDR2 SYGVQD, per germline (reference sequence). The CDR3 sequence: CASSEGGSTNEKLFF. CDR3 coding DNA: TGCGCCAGCAGTGAAGGAGGTTCAACTAATGAAAAACTGTTTTTT.

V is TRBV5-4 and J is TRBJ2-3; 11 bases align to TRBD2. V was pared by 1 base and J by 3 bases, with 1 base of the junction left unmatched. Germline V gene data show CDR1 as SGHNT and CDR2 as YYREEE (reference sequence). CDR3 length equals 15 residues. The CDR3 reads CASSLRLAGTDTQYF. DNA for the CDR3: TGTGCCAGCAGCTTGCGACTAGCGGGGACAGATACGCAGTATTTT.